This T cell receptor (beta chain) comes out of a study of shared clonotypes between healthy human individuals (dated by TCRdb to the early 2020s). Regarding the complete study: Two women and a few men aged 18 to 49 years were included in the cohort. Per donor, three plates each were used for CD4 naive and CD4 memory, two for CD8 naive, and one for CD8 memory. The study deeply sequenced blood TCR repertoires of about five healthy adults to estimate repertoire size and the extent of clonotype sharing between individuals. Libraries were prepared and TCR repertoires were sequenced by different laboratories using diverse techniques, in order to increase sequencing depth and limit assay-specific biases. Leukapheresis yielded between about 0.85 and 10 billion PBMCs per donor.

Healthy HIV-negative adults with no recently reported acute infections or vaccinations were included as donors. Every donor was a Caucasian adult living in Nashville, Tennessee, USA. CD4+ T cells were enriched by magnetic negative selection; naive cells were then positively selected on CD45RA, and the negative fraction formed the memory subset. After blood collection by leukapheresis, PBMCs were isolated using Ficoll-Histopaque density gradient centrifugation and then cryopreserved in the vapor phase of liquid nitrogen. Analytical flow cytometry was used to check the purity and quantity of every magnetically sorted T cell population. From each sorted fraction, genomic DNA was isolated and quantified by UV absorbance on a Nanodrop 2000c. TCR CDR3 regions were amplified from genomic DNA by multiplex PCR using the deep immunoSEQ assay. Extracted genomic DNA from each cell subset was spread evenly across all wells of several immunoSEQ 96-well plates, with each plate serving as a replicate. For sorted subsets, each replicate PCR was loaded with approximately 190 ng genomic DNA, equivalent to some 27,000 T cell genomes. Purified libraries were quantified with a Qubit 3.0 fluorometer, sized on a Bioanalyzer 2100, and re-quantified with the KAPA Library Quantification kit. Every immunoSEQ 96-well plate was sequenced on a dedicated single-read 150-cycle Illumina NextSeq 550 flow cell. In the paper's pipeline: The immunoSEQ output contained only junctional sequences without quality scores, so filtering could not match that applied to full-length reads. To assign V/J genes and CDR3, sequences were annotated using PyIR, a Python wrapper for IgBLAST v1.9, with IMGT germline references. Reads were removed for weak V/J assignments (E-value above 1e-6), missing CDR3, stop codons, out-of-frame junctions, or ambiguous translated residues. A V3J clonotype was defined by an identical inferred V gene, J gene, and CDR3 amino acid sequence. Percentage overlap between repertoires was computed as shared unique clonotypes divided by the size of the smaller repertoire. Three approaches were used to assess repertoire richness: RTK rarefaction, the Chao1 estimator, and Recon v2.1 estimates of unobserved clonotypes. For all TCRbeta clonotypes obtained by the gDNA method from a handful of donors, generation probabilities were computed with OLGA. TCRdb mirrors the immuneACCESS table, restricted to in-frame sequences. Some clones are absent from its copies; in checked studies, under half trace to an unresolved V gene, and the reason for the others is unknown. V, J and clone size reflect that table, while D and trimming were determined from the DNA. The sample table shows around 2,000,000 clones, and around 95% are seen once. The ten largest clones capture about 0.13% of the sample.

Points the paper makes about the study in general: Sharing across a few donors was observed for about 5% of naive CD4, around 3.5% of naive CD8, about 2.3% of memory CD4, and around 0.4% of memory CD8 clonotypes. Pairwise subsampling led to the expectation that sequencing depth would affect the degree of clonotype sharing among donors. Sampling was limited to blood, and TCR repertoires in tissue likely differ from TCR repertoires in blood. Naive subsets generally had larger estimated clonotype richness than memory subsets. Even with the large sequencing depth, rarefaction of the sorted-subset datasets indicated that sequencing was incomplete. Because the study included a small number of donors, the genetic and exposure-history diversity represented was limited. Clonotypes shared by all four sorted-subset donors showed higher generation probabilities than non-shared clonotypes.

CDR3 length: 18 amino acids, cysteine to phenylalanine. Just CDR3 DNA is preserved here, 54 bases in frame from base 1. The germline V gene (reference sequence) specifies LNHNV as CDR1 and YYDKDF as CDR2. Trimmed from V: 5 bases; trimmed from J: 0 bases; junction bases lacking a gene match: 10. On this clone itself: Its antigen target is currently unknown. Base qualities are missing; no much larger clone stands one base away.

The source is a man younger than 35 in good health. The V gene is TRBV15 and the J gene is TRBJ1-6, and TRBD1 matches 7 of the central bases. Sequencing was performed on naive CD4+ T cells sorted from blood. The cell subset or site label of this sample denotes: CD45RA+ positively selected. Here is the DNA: TGTGCCACCAGCCATGGACAGGCCGCCGGCTCCTATAATTCACCCCTCCACTTT. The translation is CATSHGQAAGSYNSPLHF.